The 18 T cell receptor beta chains below all came from one sample that was sequenced in a study of OX40 agonist ivuxolimab in advanced cancers. Assay: immunoSEQ multiplex PCR; the TCRdb copy retains only in-frame clones and omits some. In the table there are fewer than 85,000 clones, 88% of which are singletons. The sample here was CD4+ or CD8+ T cells sorted from blood, taken in a trial of the OX40 agonist ivuxolimab. The receptors derive from an adult with an advanced solid tumor such as melanoma, head and neck, liver or kidney cancer.

This chain connects TRBV27 to TRBJ2-5; 7 positions agree with TRBD2. V trimming: 3 bases; J trimming: 9 bases; junction bases outside the gene matches: 13. In germline, CDR1 is MNHEY, CDR2 SMNVEV (reference sequence). CDR3 length equals 15 residues. The DNA of the CDR3 is TGTGCCAGCAGTTTTGCCTCGGGACTATCTAAGGCCCAGTACTTC. Its translation: CASSFASGLSKAQYF.

Points on this clone: Additional DNA sequences in this sample encode the identical CDR3. V is TRBV18 and J is TRBJ1-5; no clear D. The CDR3 length is 14 residues. Germline CDR1 KGHSH, CDR2 LQKENI. V was clipped by 1 base and J by 3 bases, with 7 bases between them. CDR3 residues: CASSPRRDNQPQHF. The DNA of the CDR3 is TGTGCCAGCTCACCACGGCGGGACAATCAGCCCCAGCATTTT.

The chain couples TRBV15 to TRBJ2-6; a possible D gene is TRBD2 (5 bases). This CDR3 comprises 14 residues. Germline CDR1 and CDR2: LNHNV and YYDKDF (reference sequence). Deletions cut 4 bases from V and 2 bases from J, with 6 bases between. The CDR3 here is CATSTGAGANVLTF. The CDR3, as DNA: TGTGCCACCAGCACCGGGGCTGGGGCCAACGTCCTGACTTTC.

The chain couples TRBV5-1 to TRBJ2-5; D gene uncertain. V was trimmed by 4 bases and J by 1 base, leaving 5 bases between them. Germline CDR1 reads SGHRS; CDR2 reads YFSETQ. The CDR3 sequence is 12 residues long. CDR3 loop: CASSPGQETQYF. CDR3 in DNA: TGCGCCAGCAGCCCGGGCCAAGAGACCCAGTACTTC. Combining the CDR3 with reference TRBV5-1 and TRBJ2-5 gives the whole variable domain KAGVTQTPRYLIKTRGQQVTLSCSPISGHRSVSWYQQTPGQGLQFLFEYFSETQRNKGNFPGRFSGRQFSNSRSEMNVSTLELGDSALYLCASSPGQETQYFGPGTRLLVL.

This sequence joins TRBV18 and TRBJ1-4; weak D call: TRBD1 (5 bases). CDR3 length equals 15 residues. Between the trimmed V and J ends, which lost 3 bases and 8 bases, there was a span of 16 bases. The germline V gene has CDR1 KGHSH and CDR2 LQKENI. CDR3 in DNA: TGTGCCAGCTCACCTTTGGCAGGGACGGGGGAAAAACTGTTTTTT. Encoded protein: CASSPLAGTGEKLFF.

V and J are TRBV7-9 and TRBJ2-5, with a weak D call TRBD1 (6 bases). Trimming left V 5 bases short and J 2 bases short, with 9 bases between. The CDR3 has 13 residues. Germline CDR1 and CDR2: SEHNR and FQNEAQ (reference sequence). DNA for the CDR3: TGTGCCAGCAGCCGCCAGGGGCAAGAGACCCAGTACTTC. Its translation: CASSRQGQETQYF.

This sequence joins TRBV6-5 and TRBJ1-2; a possible D gene is TRBD1 (6 bases). V lost 6 bases, J lost 9 bases, and 11 bases lay in between. The germline V gene encodes CDR1 MNHEY and CDR2 SVGAGI. This CDR3 contains 11 residues. The CDR3: CASRRQERYTF. As DNA, the CDR3 is TGTGCCAGCAGACGACAGGAGCGCTACACCTTC.

With respect to this clone: Mismatch with germline at one junction end may stem from a read error. J is TRBJ2-1 and V is TRBV5-4; 7 positions match TRBD2. Germline assignment: CDR1 SGHNT and CDR2 YYREEE (reference sequence). This CDR3 region has 16 residues. CDR3 sequence reads: CASSRAGGSSHNEQFF. The CDR3, as DNA: TGTGCCAGCAGCAGGGCTGGCGGGAGCTCCCACAATGAGCAGTTCTTC.

The DNA of the CDR3 is TGTGCCAGCTCACCACCGGGTCAGGGAGGGGGCACTGAAGCTTTCTTT. It yields the protein CASSPPGQGGGTEAFF. The rearrangement joins TRBV18 to TRBJ1-1, with D maybe TRBD1 (6 bases). This CDR3 spans 16 amino acids. The V gene lost 0 bases and the J gene lost 4 bases, with 15 bases spanning the gap. Germline V lookup: CDR1 KGHSH, CDR2 LQKENI.

The chain links TRBV2 to TRBJ2-6; a weak D match, TRBD1 (5 bases). The ends were cut back, 3 bases at V and 0 bases at J, with 12 bases in the middle. The CDR3 runs 17 residues. In germline, CDR1 is SNHLY, CDR2 FYNNEI. CDR3 residues: CASSERDSRSGANVLTF. For the CDR3, the DNA is TGTGCCAGCAGTGAGCGCGACAGTCGCTCTGGGGCCAACGTCCTGACTTTC.

The rearrangement joins TRBV5-1 to TRBJ2-1; 12 positions match TRBD2. Germline V lookup: CDR1 SGHRS, CDR2 YFSETQ. V gave up 5 bases and J gave up 7 bases; unmatched junction bases: 4. This CDR3 contains 14 residues. As DNA, the CDR3 is TGCGCCAGCAGAGGACTAGCGGGGACTAATGAGCAGTTCTTC. This translates into CASRGLAGTNEQFF.

The chain has TRBV15 and TRBJ1-3; TRBD1 aligns across 9 bases. The CDR3 runs 13 residues. V dropped 1 base and J dropped 8; count of bases not matched to a gene: 0. Germline V gives CDR1 LNHNV, CDR2 YYDKDF (reference sequence). CDR3 nucleotides: TGTGCCACCAGCAGAGGACAGGGGGACACCATATATTTT. It specifies CATSRGQGDTIYF. Supplemented by reference TRBV15 and TRBJ1-3, the full variable domain reads DAMVIQNPRYQVTQFGKPVTLSCSQTLNHNVMYWYQQKSSQAPKLLFHYYDKDFNNEADTPDNFQSRRPNTSFCFLDIRSPGLGDTAMYLCATSRGQGDTIYFGEGSWLTVV.

The V gene is TRBV11-2, the J gene TRBJ2-7; D gene ambiguous. Deletions cut 3 bases from V and 3 bases from J, with 6 bases between. Germline V gives CDR1 SGHAT, CDR2 FQNNGV. The CDR3 extends over 12 amino acids. The CDR3: CASSFSNYEQYF. In nucleotides, the CDR3 is TGTGCCAGCAGCTTTAGCAACTACGAGCAGTACTTC.

Here the CDR3 DNA reads TGTGCCAGTACACAACCGAAAAGTGCCAGGGCTGATCAGCCCCAGCATTTT. Its translation: CASTQPKSARADQPQHF. The chain has TRBV19 and TRBJ1-5; D might be TRBD1 (5 bases). With 7 bases removed from V and 5 bases from J, the gap between germline ends came to 24 bases. CDR1 and CDR2 (germline): LNHDA, SQIVND (reference sequence). The length of the CDR3 is 17 residues.

The CDR3 spells CASSLDPGRLGEQYF. The CDR3 DNA follows: TGTGCCAGCAGCTTGGACCCCGGGCGCCTGGGAGAGCAGTACTTC. The chain recombines TRBV5-5 with TRBJ2-7, with no clear D. The CDR3 totals 15 residues. Germline V gene lookup returns CDR1 SGHKS and CDR2 YYEKEE (reference sequence). Trimming shortened V by 0 bases and J by 7 bases, and 17 bases separated the two germline ends. Full variable domain (missing parts from reference TRBV5-5 and TRBJ2-7): DAGVTQSPTHLIKTRGQQVTLRCSPISGHKSVSWYQQVLGQGPQFIFQYYEKEERGRGNFPDRFSARQFPNYSSELNVNALLLGDSALYLCASSLDPGRLGEQYFGPGTRLTVT.

This clone was recorded once. This sequence joins TRBV11-2 and TRBJ1-1; possible D gene TRBD1, 6 bases. The CDR3 is made up of 11 amino acids. Germline assignment: CDR1 SGHAT and CDR2 FQNNGV. The V and J ends lost 7 bases and 10 bases respectively, with 13 bases between them. CDR3 loop: CASTGTIRAFF. CDR3 coding DNA: TGTGCCAGCACCGGGACAATTCGAGCTTTCTTT.

This clone was observed a few times. The CDR3 here is CASSPPLHF. Here the CDR3 DNA reads TGTGCCAGCAGCCCGCCCCTCCACTTT. The rearrangement links TRBV6-1 to TRBJ1-6; D gene uncertain. Germline V gives CDR1 MNHNS, CDR2 SASEGT. The CDR3 runs 9 residues. Trimming cost V 6 bases and J 13 bases, with 4 bases left between them.

The rearrangement joins TRBV28 to TRBJ1-2, with 9 bases that match TRBD1. The V gene end was trimmed by 5 bases and the J gene end by 9 bases; junction bases not matched to a gene: 13. The CDR3 is 15 amino acids. The germline CDR1 and CDR2 sequences are MDHEN and SYDVKM. Here the CDR3 reads CASSLGGGDRDRYTF. The CDR3 nucleotides read TGTGCCAGCAGTCTAGGAGGTGGGGACAGGGATCGCTACACCTTC.